This T cell receptor (beta chain) was identified during a study of shared clonotypes between healthy human individuals. Naive CD4+ cells were CD45RA-selected; the remaining cells were memory. The CDR3 spans 10 residues. V gave up 7 bases and J gave up 10 bases, with 13 bases separating them. CDR1 is GTSNPN, CDR2 SVGIG, per germline (reference sequence). The deep-level immunoSEQ assay was used. The data were produced by immunoSEQ multiplex PCR, yet TCRdb's version contains in-frame clones alone and is incomplete. The profile shows approximately 980,000 clones, over 60% of them singletons. This clonotype was obtained from a man aged 18 to 35 in good health. The chain recombines TRBV30 with TRBJ1-1; D is unresolved. The sequenced sample consisted of memory CD4+ T cells sorted from blood. The subset was: CD45RA-negative fraction. The CDR3: CASSDSAAFF. CDR3 DNA: TGTGCCTCCTCTGACTCAGCAGCTTTCTTT.